These 25 T cell receptor beta chains were sequenced from one sample in a study of shared clonotypes between healthy human individuals. Produced via immunoSEQ multiplex PCR; TCRdb's table is partial and in-frame only. The table lists over 400,000 clones, about 96% of them singletons, with 0.064% in the top ten. Input material: naive CD4+ T cells sorted from blood. The subset is: CD45RA+ positively selected. Receptors were obtained from a woman aged 25 to 45 in good health.

This clone has a single count. The rearrangement uses TRBV6-1 and TRBJ2-6; 7 bases align to TRBD1. The J segment lost 0 bases and the V segment lost 2 bases, leaving 10 bases of the junction unmatched. This CDR3 is built from 19 residues. From germline, CDR1 is MNHNS and CDR2 SASEGT. DNA of the CDR3: TGTGCCAGCAGTGAACCCCAGGGCAGGGGGTACTCTGGGGCCAACGTCCTGACTTTC. Its translation is CASSEPQGRGYSGANVLTF.

This clone appeared a single time. The V and J genes are TRBV18 and TRBJ2-7; 14 bases match TRBD2. Germline V CDR1 and CDR2: KGHSH, LQKENI. The CDR3 loop spans 18 amino acids. The trim removed 1 base at V and 6 bases at J, leaving 11 bases unmatched. The CDR3 here is CASSPQSGTSGSSLEQYF. The CDR3 region has the DNA TGTGCCAGCTCACCACAGTCGGGGACTAGCGGGAGTTCACTCGAGCAGTACTTC.

The chain recombines TRBV5-6 with TRBJ2-7; the D gene is possibly TRBD1 (6 bases). The CDR3 runs 18 residues. CDR1 SGHDT and CDR2 YYEEEE come from the germline V gene. V lost 3 bases and J lost 0, with 22 bases in between. Here the CDR3 DNA reads TGTGCCAGCAGCTATTCGGGGTTACGGGACACCTTCTCCTACGAGCAGTACTTC. As protein: CASSYSGLRDTFSYEQYF.

The rearrangement links TRBV7-2 to TRBJ2-3; weak D call: TRBD1 (6 bases). Per the germline V gene, CDR1 is SGHTA and CDR2 is FQGNSA. Between the trimmed V and J ends, which lost 3 bases and 4 bases, there was a span of 20 bases. CDR3 length equals 17 residues. CDR3 sequence (DNA): TGTGCCAGCAGCTTCTCCCAACGGTATCCAGGGGCAGATACGCAGTATTTT. Encoded protein: CASSFSQRYPGADTQYF.

This chain links TRBV5-1 with TRBJ2-2, with D tentatively TRBD2 (6 bases). The CDR3 covers 16 residues. V lost 4 bases to trimming and J lost 0 bases, with 13 bases between them. Per the germline V gene, CDR1 is SGHRS and CDR2 is YFSETQ. DNA for the CDR3: TGCGCCAGCAGCATCTTACTAGCTGCGAACACCGGGGAGCTGTTTTTT. The encoded protein is CASSILLAANTGELFF.

The V call is TRBV9, the J call TRBJ2-1; 8 nucleotides align to TRBD1. V lost 3 bases, J lost 0 bases, and 20 bases stayed unmatched. The germline CDR1 and CDR2 sequences are SGDLS and YYNGEE. The CDR3 is 21 amino acids. CDR3 protein: CASSADRTGTELWSSYNEQFF. The CDR3 DNA reads as TGTGCCAGCAGCGCTGATAGGACAGGGACTGAATTATGGAGCTCCTACAATGAGCAGTTCTTC.

The J gene is TRBJ2-7, the V gene TRBV7-3; possible D gene TRBD1, 5 bases. The ends were cut back, 1 base at V and 2 bases at J, with 12 bases in the middle. The CDR3 has 15 residues. Looked up from germline, CDR1 is SGHTA and CDR2 is FQGTGA. This chain's CDR3 is CASSLKAGAPYEQYF. The DNA for the CDR3 is TGTGCCAGCAGCTTAAAGGCTGGGGCCCCCTACGAGCAGTACTTC.

The V and J genes are TRBV19 and TRBJ2-1, with TRBD2 identical over 15 bases. This CDR3 is 17 amino acids long. Trimming removed 7 bases from V and 1 base from J; junction bases left unmatched: 5. Germline lookup yields CDR1 LNHDA and CDR2 SQIVND (reference sequence). As DNA, the CDR3 is TGTGCCAGTAACCCGGGACTAGCGGGAGGTTCCTACAATGAGCAGTTCTTC. This translates into CASNPGLAGGSYNEQFF.

The chain joins TRBV30 to TRBJ2-3, with 9 bases that match TRBD2. J lost 3 bases, V lost 2 bases, and 3 bases had no gene match. Looked up from germline, CDR1 is GTSNPN and CDR2 is SVGIG (reference sequence). The CDR3 length is 14 residues. The CDR3 nucleotides are TGTGCCTGGAGTCGGGGACTAGCAACAGATACGCAGTATTTT. It codes for CAWSRGLATDTQYF.

This chain links TRBV20-1 with TRBJ1-2; perhaps TRBD1 as D (6 bases). The CDR3 runs to 11 residues. V was trimmed by 8 bases and J by 1 base, leaving 8 bases between them. Germline V lookup: CDR1 DFQATT, CDR2 SNEGSKA (reference sequence). CDR3 loop: CSRTDNYGYTF. CDR3 DNA: TGCAGTAGGACAGATAACTATGGCTACACCTTC.

The V gene is TRBV28, the J gene TRBJ1-1; no firm D call. This CDR3 has 13 amino acids. Germline CDR1 reads MDHEN; CDR2 reads SYDVKM. V was shortened by 2 bases and J by 2 bases, with 6 bases between the two germline ends. CDR3 amino acids: CASSLRPNTEAFF. Written as DNA, the CDR3 is TGTGCCAGCAGTTTACGACCTAACACTGAAGCTTTCTTT.

A single count supports this clone. The chain carries TRBV25-1 and TRBJ2-1; 12 bases match TRBD2. The CDR3 runs to 17 residues. Germline trimming cut 1 base from V and 3 bases from J; bases unmatched to any gene: 4. From germline, CDR1 is MGHDK and CDR2 SYGVNS. The CDR3 loop is CASSESEGLAGYNEQFF. The CDR3 coding sequence is TGTGCCAGCAGTGAATCGGAGGGACTAGCGGGCTACAATGAGCAGTTCTTC.

The gene calls are TRBV19 and TRBJ2-2; D call uncertain. This CDR3 has 15 amino acids. Germline V CDR1 and CDR2: LNHDA, SQIVND (reference sequence). The V gene lost 5 bases and the J gene lost 5 bases, with 15 bases spanning the gap. CDR3: CASSPTGSPTGELFF. Here the CDR3 DNA reads TGTGCCAGTAGTCCCACCGGCAGCCCGACCGGGGAGCTGTTTTTT.

Only one count was recorded for this clone. In DNA, the CDR3 is TGTGCCAGTAGTTTCACCGGGACAGGGGGCAGTGGGGCCAACGTCCTGACTTTC. Translated, it gives CASSFTGTGGSGANVLTF. This sequence joins TRBV19 and TRBJ2-6; 12 bases match TRBD1. Losses at the gene ends were 5 bases for V and 3 bases for J; bases not matched to a gene: 8. This CDR3 has 18 residues. CDR1 and CDR2 from the germline V gene are LNHDA and SQIVND (reference sequence).

V usage is TRBV7-9 and J usage is TRBJ1-5; 7 bases line up with TRBD1. The J segment lost 12 bases and the V segment lost 5 bases, leaving 7 bases of the junction unmatched. This CDR3 is built from 12 residues. The germline V gene encodes CDR1 SEHNR and CDR2 FQNEAQ (reference sequence). Here the CDR3 reads CASSQQDRSQHF. The CDR3 nucleotides read TGTGCCAGCAGCCAGCAGGACAGGAGCCAGCATTTT.

This clone was observed a single time. V gene TRBV28 combines with J gene TRBJ2-2; unclear D gene. The CDR3 sequence is 12 residues long. CDR1 is MDHEN and CDR2 is SYDVKM in the germline V gene. The V end was cut by 6 bases, the J end by 4 bases, with 6 bases between. Here the CDR3 reads CASRAFTGELFF. The CDR3, as DNA: TGTGCCAGCAGGGCCTTCACCGGGGAGCTGTTTTTT.

The CDR3 bases are TGTGCCAGCAGTTCGGCGGACAGGGACCACGAGCAGTACTTC. Amino acids: CASSSADRDHEQYF. This rearrangement joins TRBV28 to TRBJ2-7; 8 bases line up with TRBD1. CDR1 and CDR2 from the germline V gene are MDHEN and SYDVKM. The CDR3 covers 14 residues. Trimming at V came to 4 bases and at J to 5 bases, leaving 7 bases not matched to a gene.

The chain combines TRBV28 with TRBJ2-3; TRBD1 agrees at 8 bases. The CDR3 contains 17 residues. CDR1 is MDHEN and CDR2 is SYDVKM in the germline V gene. The V segment lost 4 bases and the J segment 1 base; nucleotides outside the gene matches: 10. CDR3 in DNA: TGTGCCAGCAGTTCGCAGACAGGGGCTTGGGGCACAGATACGCAGTATTTT. Residues: CASSSQTGAWGTDTQYF.

The chain uses TRBV19 and TRBJ2-1; TRBD2 matches at 8 bases. Germline V gives CDR1 LNHDA, CDR2 SQIVND (reference sequence). V trimming: 5 bases; J trimming: 9 bases; junction bases outside the gene matches: 3. The CDR3 totals 12 residues. This chain's CDR3 is CASSQRESEQFF. The CDR3 nucleotides are TGTGCCAGTAGTCAGCGGGAGTCTGAGCAGTTCTTC.

This clone was observed a single time. This chain uses TRBV4-1 with TRBJ2-5, with D hard to call. The germline CDR1 and CDR2 sequences are MGHRA and YSYEKL. Trimming pared 1 base from V and 5 bases from J, leaving 11 bases between. The CDR3 extends over 14 amino acids. DNA of the CDR3: TGCGCCAGCAGCCAAGGAGCGTCGGTGGAGACCCAGTACTTC. Translating gives CASSQGASVETQYF.

The chain joins TRBV6-5 to TRBJ2-7; weak D call: TRBD2 (6 bases). CDR3 length: 14 residues. V lost 5 bases and J lost 6, with 17 bases in between. CDR1 and CDR2 from the germline V gene are MNHEY and SVGAGI. DNA for the CDR3: TGTGCCAGCAGTGAGGTGGCCAGGGAGGCCGAGCAGTACTTC. This encodes CASSEVAREAEQYF.

V usage is TRBV6-5 and J usage is TRBJ2-5; perhaps D is TRBD1 or TRBD2 (6 bases each). The germline V and J ends were trimmed by 4 bases and 2 bases, with 14 bases remaining between them. From germline, CDR1 is MNHEY and CDR2 SVGAGI. CDR3 length equals 15 residues. The CDR3 is CASSWGVGTQETQYF. In DNA, the CDR3 is TGTGCCAGCAGTTGGGGGGTGGGGACACAAGAGACCCAGTACTTC.

The chain recombines TRBV27 with TRBJ1-2, with D possibly matching TRBD1 (6 bases). CDR3 length: 16 amino acids. V shed 6 bases and J shed 4 bases, with 21 bases lying between them. CDR1 and CDR2 from the germline V gene are MNHEY and SMNVEV (reference sequence). CDR3 in DNA: TGTGCCAGCAGGAACCACTTCACTCTGGACAGCTATGGCTACACCTTC. Translating it yields CASRNHFTLDSYGYTF.

This clone was seen just once. This CDR3 is also generated by other DNA sequences in the sample. The rearrangement joins TRBV28 to TRBJ1-5; D perhaps matches TRBD1 (5 bases). Germline values: CDR1 MDHEN, CDR2 SYDVKM. With 2 bases removed from V and 5 bases from J, the gap between germline ends came to 10 bases. The CDR3 sequence is 14 residues long. Written as DNA, the CDR3 is TGTGCCAGCAGTTTAGGGACGGGGCATCAGCCCCAGCATTTT. Protein: CASSLGTGHQPQHF.

This chain links TRBV9 with TRBJ2-7; 7 bases align to TRBD1. Germline values: CDR1 SGDLS, CDR2 YYNGEE. The J segment lost 0 bases and the V segment lost 3 bases, leaving 6 bases of the junction unmatched. The CDR3 is made up of 15 amino acids. CDR3 nucleotide sequence: TGTGCCAGCAGCGCCTGGGACAGTAGCTCCTACGAGCAGTACTTC. Encoded protein: CASSAWDSSSYEQYF.